This is a list of T cell receptor beta chains from one sample in a study of a mutant IDH1 vaccine in newly diagnosed glioma. These TCRs' antigens remain unknown. The method was immunoSEQ multiplex PCR; TCRdb's version includes in-frame clones alone and lacks a portion of them. The table has 29,000 or so clones, less than 90% seen once. Here the sequenced sample was PBMCs, taken from a glioma patient whose treatment included an IDH1 peptide vaccine. These receptors were obtained from a woman under 30 with glioma. CDR3s include the opening cysteine and the closing phenylalanine or tryptophan. D genes are given only for firm matches. Rows may omit the clone size; those that give it use once, few, many or a size class.

v_gene	d_gene	abundance	len	j_gene	CDR3aa	CDR3nt
TRBV6-5	-	medium-sized	11	TRBJ1-3	CASSYLNTIYF	TGTGCCAGCAGTTACCTAAACACCATATATTTT
TRBV19	TRBD2	-	16	TRBJ2-3	CASSFPTSGDRDTQYF	TGTGCCAGTAGTTTTCCGACTAGCGGGGATCGAGATACGCAGTATTTT
TRBV6-6	-	-	12	TRBJ1-1	CATKKQDIEAFF	TGTGCCACAAAAAAGCAGGACATCGAAGCTTTCTTT
TRBV4-1	-	-	11	TRBJ1-2	CASSQTGGYTF	TGCGCCAGCAGCCAAACAGGAGGCTACACCTTC
TRBV28	-	-	12	TRBJ2-3	CASSPYSERQYF	TGTGCCAGCAGTCCCTATAGCGAAAGACAGTATTTT
TRBV5-4	-	-	14	TRBJ2-2	CASSLSGGTGELFF	TGTGCCAGCAGCTTGAGTGGGGGGACCGGGGAGCTGTTTTTT
TRBV13	-	-	19	TRBJ2-3	CASSLTGGGTSGMTDTQYF	TGTGCCAGCAGCCTCACGGGGGGCGGAACAAGTGGGATGACAGATACGCAGTATTTT
TRBV6-6	TRBD1	-	14	TRBJ2-1	CASSSGQAPGEQFF	TGTGCCAGCAGTTCGGGACAGGCCCCGGGGGAGCAGTTCTTC
TRBV6-5	-	-	15	TRBJ1-4	CASSPWGGADEKLFF	TGTGCCAGCAGTCCTTGGGGGGGGGCTGATGAAAAACTGTTTTTT
TRBV2	-	once	14	TRBJ1-2	CASSLGAGLLSYTF	TGTGCCAGCAGTCTAGGGGCAGGATTGTTAAGCTACACCTTC
TRBV15	-	-	14	TRBJ2-1	CATSRDRLNNEQFF	TGTGCCACCAGCAGAGATCGACTAAACAATGAGCAGTTCTTC
TRBV2	-	-	11	TRBJ1-2	CASEGNYGYTF	TGTGCCAGCGAGGGGAACTATGGCTACACCTTC
TRBV7-7	-	-	14	TRBJ2-3	CASSFSLSTDTQYF	TGTGCTAGCAGCTTCTCACTGTCCACAGATACGCAGTATTTT
TRBV2	-	few	12	TRBJ1-1	CASSEVGQKAFF	TGTGCCAGCAGTGAAGTAGGGCAGAAAGCTTTCTTT
TRBV7-2	TRBD2	-	14	TRBJ2-7	CASSPRLAVDEQYF	TGTGCCAGCAGCCCTCGACTAGCGGTCGACGAGCAGTACTTC
TRBV6-1	-	-	17	TRBJ1-6	CASSEALPRGGYSPLHF	TGTGCCAGCAGTGAAGCTCTTCCCCGGGGAGGGTACTCACCCCTCCACTTT
TRBV5-1	TRBD1	-	14	TRBJ2-5	CASSYGQGGETQYF	TGCGCCAGCAGCTACGGACAGGGTGGGGAGACCCAGTACTTC
TRBV9	-	-	15	TRBJ2-5	CASSVGTLGQETQYF	TGTGCCAGCAGCGTGGGGACTCTGGGCCAAGAGACCCAGTACTTC
TRBV7-2	TRBD1	-	15	TRBJ1-5	CASSLQQGPNQPQHF	TGTGCCAGCAGCTTACAACAGGGGCCCAATCAGCCCCAGCATTTT
TRBV5-4	-	-	14	TRBJ2-7	CASSLSGGSYEQYF	TGTGCCAGCAGCTTGTCGGGCGGTTCCTACGAGCAGTACTTC